This T cell receptor beta chain was profiled in a study of blood T cell repertoires in COVID-19. Study background: There were acute and convalescent COVID-19 samples, and they came from the United States, Italy and Spain. PBMCs, B-cell-depleted T cells, or T cells were the source of the cDNA or gDNA that made up the material.

This CDR3 spans 14 amino acids. V gave up 3 bases and J gave up 8 bases, with 14 bases separating them. Looked up from germline, CDR1 is WNHNN and CDR2 is SYGVQD (reference sequence). In the original processing: Reference gene primer amplification gave estimated nucleated cell counts. TCRdb's table, derived via immunoSEQ multiplex PCR, lists solely in-frame clones and lacks some. V and J calls and clone size are as listed in that table; D and trimming were resolved from the DNA. The sample carries about 52,000 clones, 91% recorded once. This TCR was recovered from a man between 45 and 60 years old with active COVID-19. The chain is built from TRBV10-1 and TRBJ2-1; a weak D match, TRBD1 (6 bases). The sample consisted of peripheral blood. CDR3 protein: CASSDGTRRDEQFF. The CDR3 nucleotides read TGCGCCAGCAGTGACGGGACACGGCGCGATGAGCAGTTCTTC.